This passage covers 15 T cell receptor beta chains from one sample sequenced in a study of response to subunit inactivated influenza vaccine. In TCRdb, the RT-PCR reads were re-called with MiXCR into one record per CDR3 protein. The sample holds hundreds of thousands of distinct CDR3 sequences, 14% seen once. The sequencing used PBMCs from blood, collected less than 15 days before vaccination. Receptors were obtained from a man over 45 who received an inactivated influenza vaccine.

About this clonotype: Relative to the germline gene, one junction end is altered; a read error may explain this. The chain carries TRBV20-1 and TRBJ1-1; 8 bases are a match to TRBD1. Germline lookup yields CDR1 DFQATT and CDR2 SNEGSKA (reference sequence). The length of the CDR3 is 14 residues. In DNA form, the CDR3 reads TGCAGTGCTGGAGACAGGGGATCTACCACTGAAGCTTTCTTT. This gives the protein CSAGDRGSTTEAFF.

This clonotype came up a few times. The CDR3 nucleotides are TGTGCCAGCAGCTTAGGACCTAGCGGGTTAGGGTACCAAGAGACCCAGTACTTC. Its translation: CASSLGPSGLGYQETQYF. The V and J genes are TRBV7-6 and TRBJ2-5; TRBD2 agrees at 8 bases. The CDR3 consists of 18 residues. Germline assignment: CDR1 SGHVS and CDR2 FNYEAQ. Trimming took 1 base from V and 0 from J; bases not matched to a gene: 10.

In its sample, this clonotype was seen many times. This sequence joins TRBV4-1 and TRBJ1-2; 10 bases align to TRBD1. CDR3 length: 17 residues. The germline V gene encodes CDR1 MGHRA and CDR2 YSYEKL. J lost 4 bases, V lost 4 bases, and 12 bases had no gene match. CDR3 amino acids: CASSRPLRDRGGYGYTF. DNA for the CDR3: TGCGCCAGCAGCCGACCGCTCCGGGACAGGGGTGGCTATGGCTACACCTTC.

This clonotype was found a few times. It may be a read error: a sequence one base away is much more abundant. The chain recombines TRBV27 with TRBJ2-7; D is possibly TRBD1 (6 bases). V lost 4 bases and J 2 bases, leaving 9 bases between the germline ends. Germline V gives CDR1 MNHEY, CDR2 SMNVEV (reference sequence). CDR3 size: 13 residues. The CDR3 sequence is CASSYRVTYEQYF. CDR3 in DNA: TGTGCCAGCAGTTACAGGGTAACCTACGAGCAGTACTTC.

The gene calls are TRBV7-2 and TRBJ2-1; D may match TRBD1 or TRBD2 (7 bases each). Germline CDR1 SGHTA, CDR2 FQGNSA. Trimming pared 4 bases from V and 2 bases from J, leaving 12 bases between. This CDR3 contains 15 residues. The CDR3 reads CASSSAGQPYNEQFF. DNA for the CDR3: TGTGCCAGCAGCTCAGCGGGACAGCCCTACAATGAGCAGTTCTTC.

This clonotype was found a few times. V usage is TRBV15 and J usage is TRBJ2-5; perhaps TRBD2 as D (6 bases). The V end lost 1 base, the J end lost 1 base, and 13 bases lay between the germline ends. CDR3 size: 16 residues. CDR1 and CDR2 (germline): LNHNV, YYDKDF (reference sequence). This CDR3 reads CATSRGRGVFQETQYF. The CDR3 region has the DNA TGTGCCACCAGCAGAGGGAGGGGAGTTTTCCAAGAGACCCAGTACTTC.

This sequence joins TRBV29-1 and TRBJ2-1; unclear D gene. Trimming cost V 5 bases and J 0 bases, with 8 bases left between them. Germline-derived CDR1 and CDR2 are SQVTM and ANQGSEA. This CDR3 has 13 residues. CDR3 in DNA: TGCAGCGTTAAGCCGAGCTCCTACAATGAGCAGTTCTTC. The encoded protein is CSVKPSSYNEQFF.

This clonotype appeared a few times. The chain links TRBV12-3 or TRBV12-4 to TRBJ1-3; no clear D gene. Trimming removed 6 bases from V and 4 bases from J, with 7 bases in between. The CDR3 contains 12 residues. CDR3 nucleotide sequence: TGTGCCAGCAGGGAACAAGGAAACACCATATATTTT. It is translated as CASREQGNTIYF.

The chain uses TRBV20-1 and TRBJ2-3; maybe TRBD2 (6 bases). The CDR3 totals 15 residues. V was pared by 4 bases and J by 2 bases, with 16 bases between. The germline V gene encodes CDR1 DFQATT and CDR2 SNEGSKA (reference sequence). The CDR3 DNA follows: TGCAGTGCTATAACGGGACTCCGGCTCACAGATACGCAGTATTTT. Translated: CSAITGLRLTDTQYF.

The V call is TRBV19, the J call TRBJ2-1; 8 positions match TRBD2. V gave up 4 bases and J gave up 9 bases; unmatched junction bases: 14. This CDR3 contains 16 residues. The germline V gene encodes CDR1 LNHDA and CDR2 SQIVND (reference sequence). CDR3 protein: CASSRGSSGILSEQFF. CDR3 nucleotides: TGTGCCAGTAGTAGAGGGAGTAGCGGGATCCTCAGTGAGCAGTTCTTC.

The chain joins TRBV4-2 to TRBJ2-1, with D unclear. Trimming cost V 0 bases and J 3 bases, with 9 bases left between them. The germline gives CDR1 LGHNA, CDR2 YNFKEQ. The CDR3 is 15 residues long. The CDR3 region has the DNA TGTGCCAGCAGCCAAGATCAACTAAACTACAATGAGCAGTTCTTC. As protein: CASSQDQLNYNEQFF.

CDR3 region: CASSTGQAPGANVLTF. CDR3 DNA: TGCGCCAGCAGCACAGGACAGGCCCCTGGGGCCAACGTCCTGACTTTC. V gene TRBV5-1 combines with J gene TRBJ2-6; 7 bases line up with TRBD1. This CDR3 has 16 residues. In germline, CDR1 is SGHRS, CDR2 YFSETQ. J lost 2 bases, V lost 4 bases, and 6 bases had no gene match.

The V and J genes are TRBV12-3 or TRBV12-4 and TRBJ2-7; D is uncertain. This CDR3 comprises 13 residues. V shed 5 bases and J shed 0 bases, with 8 bases lying between them. CDR3 in amino acids: CASSRLPSYEQYF. The CDR3 bases are TGTGCCAGCAGTAGACTCCCCTCCTACGAGCAGTACTTC.

This clonotype was seen more than once but under ten times. The V call is TRBV2, the J call TRBJ2-7; 9 positions agree with TRBD1. Trimming at V came to 7 bases and at J to 5 bases, leaving 12 bases not matched to a gene. From germline, CDR1 is SNHLY and CDR2 FYNNEI. The CDR3 is made up of 15 amino acids. The CDR3 nucleotides are TGTGCCAGCAAAAGAAGCGGGACAGGGTTGAACGAGCAGTACTTC. It is translated as CASKRSGTGLNEQYF.

This clonotype was picked up many times. V gene TRBV7-2 combines with J gene TRBJ2-5; the match to TRBD2 covers 7 bases. Trimming removed 4 bases from V and 1 base from J; junction bases left unmatched: 12. This CDR3 contains 17 residues. CDR1 and CDR2 from the germline V gene are SGHTA and FQGNSA. The CDR3 DNA is TGTGCCAGCAGCTCAGGTGGGGGGGGACGGCCCCAAGAGACCCAGTACTTC. Translation gives CASSSGGGGRPQETQYF. Looking up the rest from reference TRBV7-2 and TRBJ2-5 gives the full variable domain: GAGVSQSPSNKVTEKGKDVELRCDPISGHTALYWYRQSLGQGLEFLIYFQGNSAPDKSGLPSDRFSAERTGGSVSTLTIQRTQQEDSAVYLCASSSGGGGRPQETQYFGPGTRLLVL.